The TCR beta chain under discussion was sequenced for a study of cytomegalovirus exposure and HLA in healthy donors. Study-level points and caveats: In an earlier analysis, in approximately 570 donors, most V segments appeared productive either ~90% or ~30% of the time.

V lost 4 bases, J lost 0 bases, and 16 bases lay in between. CDR1 and CDR2 from the germline V gene are GTSNPN and SVGIG (reference sequence). The CDR3 spans 16 residues. On this clone itself: Its cognate antigen is unknown.

With 60 Vbeta and 13 Jbeta primers, the PCR was carried out. Profiled with immunoSEQ multiplex PCR; TCRdb holds only in-frame clones, not every one. Found here are approximately 150,000 clones, 70% to 85% of them singletons; the top ten hold about 4.5%. This TCR came from a man aged 35 to 55 in good health and CMV-seronegative. V and J are TRBV30 and TRBJ1-3; D possibly corresponds to TRBD1 (5 bases). Sequences were obtained from PBMCs. CDR3 residues: CAWTSGTGGSGNTIYF. The CDR3, as DNA: TGTGCCTGGACAAGCGGGACTGGGGGCTCTGGAAACACCATATATTTT.